What follows describes a single T cell receptor (beta chain). The V gene's germline CDR1 is SGHVS and CDR2 FNYEAQ. V shed 1 base and J 0 bases; nucleotides not matched to a gene: 6. The CDR3 loop spans 16 amino acids. The data were obtained in a study of shared clonotypes between healthy human individuals. Splitting of each subset's genomic DNA was done evenly across several immunoSEQ plates. Each replicate PCR on the sorted subsets used roughly 190 ng DNA (around 30,000 T cell genomes). Using immunoSEQ multiplex PCR, the repertoire was profiled, and TCRdb retains in-frame clones only, with some absent. The table shows about 1.9 million clones, with roughly 95% occurring only once. CD45RO-negative CD8 cells positively selected for CCR7 made up the naive population, which excluded terminally differentiated effector memory CD45RA+ cells. Adult donors, all healthy and HIV-negative, had no recent acute infections or vaccinations.

V is TRBV7-6 and J is TRBJ2-7, with 7 positions matching TRBD2. This TCR was recovered from a man aged 18 to 29 in good health. Some clones in this sample may be carry-over from other donors' samples. The sequenced sample was naive CD8+ T cells from PBMCs. CDR3: CASSLVRAGVSYEQYF. DNA of the CDR3: TGTGCCAGCAGCTTAGTTAGGGCGGGAGTCTCCTACGAGCAGTACTTC.